The source of this T cell receptor (beta chain) is a study of T cell changes during pregnancy in multiple sclerosis (dated by TCRdb to the late 2010s). Some background on the complete study: Changes in the T cell repertoire over the course of pregnancy were examined in this study in women with multiple sclerosis.

Details on this clone: Its antigen target is currently unknown. No much larger clone exists at a distance of one base, and base qualities are not known.

The library was generated by the immunoSEQ multiplex PCR assay. The immuneACCESS repertoire file appears here via TCRdb, limited to in-frame rearrangements. These files lack a portion of the clones; in checked studies, under half of the deficit traces to unresolved V genes, and the cause of the others is not known. The sample yields tens of thousands of clones; around nine tenths were counted once. 0.29% of the sample is held by the ten biggest clonotypes. V lost 5 bases and J lost 7 bases, and the count of bases not matched to a germline gene is 9. The germline V gene specifies SGHNT as CDR1 and YENEEA as CDR2. The CDR3 covers 15 residues, taking in both the cysteine and the phenylalanine. Only CDR3 DNA remains: 45 bases, in frame from the first base.

This receptor was obtained from a female donor in good health, enrolled as a control in a pregnancy study. This chain joins TRBV11-3 to TRBJ2-2, with 8 middle bases fitting TRBD2. This sample comprised CD4+ T cells from peripheral blood mononuclear cells, obtained in the third trimester of pregnancy. The DNA sequence is given as TGTGCCAGCAGCCCCCGGACTAGCCCTATCGGGGAGCTGTTTTTT. Translated, this gives CASSPRTSPIGELFF.